This entry lists 9 T cell receptor beta chains sequenced from one sample in a study of blood T cell repertoires in COVID-19. Here immunoSEQ multiplex PCR was the method, and the copy in TCRdb shows in-frame clones only, minus some. The data contain roughly 130,000 clones, about nine tenths of them singletons. Sequencing input: peripheral blood. These receptors were collected from a man in his forties or fifties with active COVID-19.

This sequence joins TRBV7-8 and TRBJ1-4; D gene ambiguous. Trimming removed 5 bases from V and 0 bases from J, with 10 bases in between. The CDR3 covers 15 residues. CDR1 is SGHVS, CDR2 FQNEAQ, per germline. CDR3 in amino acids: CASSPYGATNEKLFF. The DNA of the CDR3 is TGTGCCAGCAGCCCTTACGGGGCAACTAATGAAAAACTGTTTTTT.

This CDR3 is CASSLAGGRRHEKLFF. The CDR3 DNA reads as TGTGCCAGCAGCTTGGCGGGGGGCAGGAGACATGAAAAACTGTTTTTT. The rearrangement joins TRBV5-8 to TRBJ1-4, with D tentatively TRBD1 (6 bases). The CDR3 extends over 16 amino acids. Germline CDR1 is SGHTS and CDR2 is YDEGEE. The ends were cut back, 0 bases at V and 6 bases at J, with 15 bases in the middle.

This chain links TRBV5-8 with TRBJ1-4; D gene unclear. The V end was cut by 0 bases, the J end by 8 bases, with 14 bases between. CDR1 and CDR2 from the germline V gene are SGHTS and YDEGEE. This CDR3 contains 15 residues. The CDR3 spells CASSLAEGALEKLFF. The CDR3 bases are TGTGCCAGCAGCTTGGCGGAGGGCGCGTTGGAAAAACTGTTTTTT.

This CDR3 reads CASAVASANTEAFF. Written as DNA, the CDR3 is TGCGCCAGCGCCGTAGCTTCGGCGAACACTGAAGCTTTCTTT. V and J are TRBV5-1 and TRBJ1-1; D gene unclear. CDR3 length equals 14 residues. Trimming removed 7 bases at V and 1 base at J, with 14 bases between. Germline CDR1 SGHRS, CDR2 YFSETQ.

The CDR3 sequence is CATSDLRSSISEQFF. CDR3 nucleotide sequence: TGTGCCACCAGTGATTTGCGTAGTAGTATTAGTGAGCAGTTCTTC. The chain links TRBV24-1 to TRBJ2-1; no clear D. The ends were cut back, 0 bases at V and 9 bases at J, with 14 bases in the middle. Per the germline V gene, CDR1 is KGHDR and CDR2 is SFDVKD. The CDR3 is made up of 15 amino acids.

Comment on this clone: Other DNA sequences in this sample translate to the same CDR3. V usage is TRBV19 and J usage is TRBJ1-5; 7 bases match TRBD1. The CDR3 is 14 residues long. Looked up from germline, CDR1 is LNHDA and CDR2 is SQIVND (reference sequence). J lost 6 bases, V lost 6 bases, and 8 bases had no gene match. The CDR3 coding sequence is TGTGCCAGTAGCCGACAGGGCTTGGGTCAGCCCCAGCATTTT. Its translation is CASSRQGLGQPQHF.

This chain uses TRBV3-1 (or the pseudogene TRBV3-2) with TRBJ2-1, with TRBD2 identical over 9 bases. The V and J ends lost 1 base and 8 bases, in that order; junction bases with no gene match: 15. The CDR3 length is 18 residues. Per germline, CDR1 LGHDT and CDR2 YNNKEL (reference sequence). In nucleotides, the CDR3 is TGTGCCAGCAGCCAAGTGCTAGCGGGGCTCCCCTCCGGCGATGAGCAGTTCTTC. It is translated as CASSQVLAGLPSGDEQFF.

The chain couples TRBV6-5 to TRBJ1-3, with D unclear. Trimming removed 8 bases from V and 4 bases from J, with 12 bases in between. The CDR3 totals 13 residues. Per germline, CDR1 MNHEY and CDR2 SVGAGI. The CDR3 here is CASLAVKGNTIYF. The CDR3 region has the DNA TGTGCCAGCCTCGCGGTTAAAGGAAACACCATATATTTT.

The chain has TRBV5-1 and TRBJ2-3, with TRBD2 identical over 12 bases. The germline gives CDR1 SGHRS, CDR2 YFSETQ. V lost 4 bases and J lost 2; bases outside the gene matches: 5. The CDR3 covers 16 residues. The CDR3 DNA follows: TGCGCCAGCAGCGACCCTAGCGGGGGGGTCACAGATACGCAGTATTTT. Encoded protein: CASSDPSGGVTDTQYF.